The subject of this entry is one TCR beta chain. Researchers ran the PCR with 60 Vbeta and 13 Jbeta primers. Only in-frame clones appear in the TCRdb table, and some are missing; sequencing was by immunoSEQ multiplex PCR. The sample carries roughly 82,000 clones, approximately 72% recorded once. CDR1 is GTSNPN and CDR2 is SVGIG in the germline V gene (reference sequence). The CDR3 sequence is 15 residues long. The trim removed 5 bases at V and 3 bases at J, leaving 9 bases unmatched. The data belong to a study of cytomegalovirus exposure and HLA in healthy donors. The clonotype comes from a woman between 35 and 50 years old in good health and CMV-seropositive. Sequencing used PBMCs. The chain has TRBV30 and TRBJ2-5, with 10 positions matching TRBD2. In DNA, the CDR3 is TGTGCCTGGTCGTCCGGGACTAGCGTAGAAGAGACCCAGTACTTC. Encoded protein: CAWSSGTSVEETQYF.